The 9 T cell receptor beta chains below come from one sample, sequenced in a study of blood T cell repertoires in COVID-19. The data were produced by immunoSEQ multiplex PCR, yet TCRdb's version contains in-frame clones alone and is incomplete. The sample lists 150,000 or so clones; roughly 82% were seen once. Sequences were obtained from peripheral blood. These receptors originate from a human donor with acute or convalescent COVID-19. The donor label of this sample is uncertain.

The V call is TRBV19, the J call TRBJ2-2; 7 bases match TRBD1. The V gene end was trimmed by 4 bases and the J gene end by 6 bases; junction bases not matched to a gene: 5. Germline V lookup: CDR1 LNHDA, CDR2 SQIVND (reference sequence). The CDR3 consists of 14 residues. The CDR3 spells CASSKDRVSGELFF. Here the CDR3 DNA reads TGTGCCAGTAGTAAAGACAGGGTGTCCGGGGAGCTGTTTTTT.

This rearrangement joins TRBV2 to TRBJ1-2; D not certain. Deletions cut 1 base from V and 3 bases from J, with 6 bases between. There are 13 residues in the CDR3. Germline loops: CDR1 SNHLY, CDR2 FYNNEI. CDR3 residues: CASSEGTYYGYTF. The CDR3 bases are TGTGCCAGCAGTGAAGGGACTTACTATGGCTACACCTTC. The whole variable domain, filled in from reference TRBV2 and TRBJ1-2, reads EPEVTQTPSHQVTQMGQEVILRCVPISNHLYFYWYRQILGQKVEFLVSFYNNEISEKSEIFDDQFSVERPDGSNFTLKIRSTKLEDSAMYFCASSEGTYYGYTFGSGTRLTVV.

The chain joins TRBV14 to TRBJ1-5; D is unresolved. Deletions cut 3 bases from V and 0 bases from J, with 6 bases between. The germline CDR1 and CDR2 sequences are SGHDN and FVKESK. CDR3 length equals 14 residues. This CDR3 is CASSQAYSNQPQHF. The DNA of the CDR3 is TGTGCCAGCAGCCAGGCTTATAGCAATCAGCCCCAGCATTTT.

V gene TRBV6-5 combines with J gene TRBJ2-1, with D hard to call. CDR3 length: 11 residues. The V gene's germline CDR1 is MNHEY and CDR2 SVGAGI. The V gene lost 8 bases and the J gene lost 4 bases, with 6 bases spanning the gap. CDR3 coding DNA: TGTGCCAGCGAGAGTTACAATGAGCAGTTCTTC. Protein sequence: CASESYNEQFF.

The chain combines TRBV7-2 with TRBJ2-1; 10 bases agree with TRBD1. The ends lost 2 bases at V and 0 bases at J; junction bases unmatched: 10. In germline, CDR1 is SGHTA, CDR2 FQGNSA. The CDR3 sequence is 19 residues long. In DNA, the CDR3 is TGTGCCAGCAGCTTACGGGGACAGGGGAGTGCGTCCTCCTACAATGAGCAGTTCTTC. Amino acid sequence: CASSLRGQGSASSYNEQFF.

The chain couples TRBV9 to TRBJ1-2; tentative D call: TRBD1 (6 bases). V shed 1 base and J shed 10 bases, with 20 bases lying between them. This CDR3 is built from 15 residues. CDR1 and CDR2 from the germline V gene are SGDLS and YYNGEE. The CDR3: CASSVLKRGKFIYTF. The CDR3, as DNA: TGTGCCAGCAGCGTACTAAAGAGGGGGAAATTCATCTACACCTTC.

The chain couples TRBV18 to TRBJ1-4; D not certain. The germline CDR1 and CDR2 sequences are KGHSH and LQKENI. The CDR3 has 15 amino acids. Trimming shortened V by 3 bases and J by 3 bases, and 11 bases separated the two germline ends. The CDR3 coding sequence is TGTGCCAGCTCACCTTCCCGGGGTTCTAATGAAAAACTGTTTTTT. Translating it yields CASSPSRGSNEKLFF.

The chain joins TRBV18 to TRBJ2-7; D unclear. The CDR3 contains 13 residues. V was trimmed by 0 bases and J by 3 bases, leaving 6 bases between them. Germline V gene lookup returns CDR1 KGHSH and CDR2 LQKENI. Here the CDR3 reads CASSPPSIYEQYF. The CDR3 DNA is TGTGCCAGCTCACCACCTAGTATCTACGAGCAGTACTTC.

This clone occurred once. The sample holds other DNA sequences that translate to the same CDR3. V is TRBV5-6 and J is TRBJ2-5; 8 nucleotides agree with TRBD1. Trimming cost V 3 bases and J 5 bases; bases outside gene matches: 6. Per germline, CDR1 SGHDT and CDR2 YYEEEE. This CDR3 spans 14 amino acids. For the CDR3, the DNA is TGTGCCAGCAGCTCTCAGGGGGCAGGGGAGACCCAGTACTTC. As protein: CASSSQGAGETQYF.